This TCR beta chain was identified during a study of blood T cell repertoires in COVID-19. Study-level information: T cells, B-cell-depleted T cells, or PBMCs supplied cDNA or gDNA.

This CDR3 has 13 amino acids. The V end lost 3 bases, the J end lost 3 bases, and 6 bases lay between the germline ends. CDR1 and CDR2 from the germline V gene are PRHDT and FYEKMQ (reference sequence). The table came from immunoSEQ multiplex PCR; TCRdb's copy has only in-frame clones and leaves some out. Altogether 31,000 or so clones are present, 80% to 90% being singletons, with the ten largest covering roughly 15%. Sequenced material: peripheral blood. J is TRBJ2-1 and V is TRBV13; D not certain. The sequence was collected from an elderly man with acute or convalescent COVID-19. In nucleotides, the CDR3 is TGTGCCAGCAGCTTGACTGTCTACAATGAGCAGTTCTTC. Translation gives CASSLTVYNEQFF.